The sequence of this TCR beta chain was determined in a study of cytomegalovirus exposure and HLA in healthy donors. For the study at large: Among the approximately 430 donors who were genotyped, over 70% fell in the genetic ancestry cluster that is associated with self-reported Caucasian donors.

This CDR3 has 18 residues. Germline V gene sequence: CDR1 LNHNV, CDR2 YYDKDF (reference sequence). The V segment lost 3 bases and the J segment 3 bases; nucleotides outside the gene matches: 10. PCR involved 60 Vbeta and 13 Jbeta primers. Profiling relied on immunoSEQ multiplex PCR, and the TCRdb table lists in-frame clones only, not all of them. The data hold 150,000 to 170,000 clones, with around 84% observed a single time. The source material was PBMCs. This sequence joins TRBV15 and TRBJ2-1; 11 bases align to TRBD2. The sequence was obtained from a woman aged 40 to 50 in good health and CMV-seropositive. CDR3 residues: CATSRVAGGKTFYNEQFF. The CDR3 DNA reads TGTGCCACCAGCAGGGTAGCGGGAGGGAAGACTTTCTACAATGAGCAGTTCTTC.